The next 13 T cell receptor beta chains were all read from a single sample in a study of blood T cells in healthy people across ages (dated by TCRdb to the mid-2010s). The library was generated by 5' RACE. Sequencing relied on an Illumina HiSeq 2500. A second PCR of roughly 6 to 11 cycles was run with a J-beta primer mix and a sample-barcoded 5' primer. Clones were called with MiXCR by TCRdb after fastp trimmed the public reads at Q25, and only in-frame beta chains were retained. Under each unique CDR3 protein, matching rows form one entry showing the most common genes and DNA. The sample profile shows 650,000 to 1,000,000 distinct CDR3 sequences; roughly 40% of them were found once. The top ten constitute approximately 12% of the sample. The sequenced sample was blood. Receptors were obtained from a young man in good health.

In its sample, this clonotype was seen a few times. The chain links TRBV6-4 to TRBJ2-3; 12 nucleotides align to TRBD1. Trimming took 2 bases from V and 4 from J; bases not matched to a gene: 1. CDR1 and CDR2 (germline): MRHNA, SNTAGT. CDR3 length equals 15 residues. CDR3 residues: CASSDGTGGPDTQYF. The CDR3 nucleotides are TGTGCCAGCAGTGACGGGACAGGGGGCCCAGATACGCAGTATTTT.

Note on this clonotype: This may be a read error, as it is one base from a much larger clone. This CDR3 is CASRPTGLDYDYTF. The CDR3 DNA follows: TGTGCCAGCAGACCCACGGGGCTGGACTATGACTACACCTTC. The J gene is TRBJ1-2, the V gene TRBV12-3 or TRBV12-4; TRBD1 might be the D (5 bases). There are 14 residues in the CDR3.

The chain is built from TRBV7-9 and TRBJ1-5, with TRBD1 matching over 10 bases. Trimming took 1 base from V and 9 from J; bases not matched to a gene: 9. CDR3 length: 16 residues. The germline CDR1 and CDR2 sequences are SEHNR and FQNEAQ (reference sequence). The CDR3: CASSLGGTGEIRPQHF. The DNA of the CDR3 is TGTGCCAGCAGCTTAGGGGGGACAGGGGAGATCAGGCCCCAGCATTTT.

The chain links TRBV6-5 to TRBJ1-1; D is possibly TRBD1 (5 bases). Trimming removed 5 bases from V and 4 bases from J, with 14 bases in between. Germline lookup yields CDR1 MNHEY and CDR2 SVGAGI. The CDR3 has 14 amino acids. The CDR3 region has the DNA TGTGCCAGCAGTCGGGACCCTGCGGGCACTGAAGCTTTCTTT. As protein: CASSRDPAGTEAFF.

This clonotype was detected only a few times. J is TRBJ2-7 and V is TRBV20-1, with 13 bases fitting TRBD2. The J call may be incorrect, as the DNA end agrees better with TRBJ2-5. Germline-derived CDR1 and CDR2 are DFQATT and SNEGSKA (reference sequence). The CDR3 totals 13 residues. The CDR3 region has the DNA TGCAGTGCTAGAAGGACTAGCGGGGGGACCCAGTACTTC. Protein sequence: CSARRTSGGTQYF.

This clonotype appeared a few times. The chain is built from TRBV21-1 and TRBJ2-1; the table's D call TRBD2 went unverified against the DNA. TRBV21-1 is assigned pseudogene status. The CDR3 is made up of 19 amino acids. The CDR3 nucleotides are TGTGCCAGCAGCAAATTGGGTAGCGGGGGGCGAGGCTCCTACAATGAGCAGTTCTTC. It specifies CASSKLGSGGRGSYNEQFF.

This CDR3 is CASSSTLPTGPGTDTQYF. The CDR3 nucleotides read TGTGCCAGCAGCTCAACATTACCGACAGGCCCCGGGACAGATACGCAGTATTTT. The genes are TRBV7-2 and TRBJ2-3; a weak D match, TRBD1 (6 bases). V was trimmed by 4 bases and J by 3 bases, leaving 23 bases between them. This CDR3 has 18 residues. CDR1 is SGHTA and CDR2 is FQGNSA in the germline V gene.

V is TRBV12-3 or TRBV12-4 and J is TRBJ1-1; TRBD1 agrees at 8 bases. The CDR3 contains 16 residues. The junction had 13 bases not matched to a gene; V was cut back by 6 bases and J by 4 bases. CDR3: CASSRGTGQSVTEAFF. The CDR3 DNA reads as TGTGCCAGCAGCCGCGGGACAGGTCAATCCGTCACTGAAGCTTTCTTT.

A word on this clonotype: At one boundary the junction diverges from the germline segment, which might be a read error. This chain joins TRBV20-1 and TRBJ2-4; D is perhaps TRBD1 (5 bases). The CDR3 has 16 amino acids. Germline V gives CDR1 DFQATT, CDR2 SNEGSKA (reference sequence). The CDR3 DNA sequence: TGCAGTGCTACCCGACAGTCGGGTTGGGCCATAAACATTCAGTACTTC. As protein: CSATRQSGWAINIQYF.

This clonotype was detected many times. For the CDR3, the DNA is TGTGCCAGCTCACCACCGACGGGAACCCAGTACTTC. This translates into CASSPPTGTQYF. This chain connects TRBV18 to TRBJ2-5; D possibly corresponds to TRBD2 (5 bases). Per germline, CDR1 KGHSH and CDR2 LQKENI. The CDR3 contains 12 residues. V lost 0 bases and J lost 8, with 7 bases in between.

This chain connects TRBV3-1 to TRBJ1-4, with D hard to call. Germline values: CDR1 LGHDT, CDR2 YNNKEL (reference sequence). V was trimmed by 0 bases and J by 7 bases, leaving 6 bases between them. This CDR3 is 13 amino acids long. The CDR3 sequence: CASSQDLTEKLFF. For the CDR3, the DNA is TGTGCCAGCAGCCAAGATTTGACTGAAAAACTGTTTTTT.

This chain links TRBV2 with TRBJ2-4, with a tentative D call TRBD1 (6 bases). The J call may be in error: the DNA end matches TRBJ2-7 better. Germline V gene sequence: CDR1 SNHLY, CDR2 FYNNEI. CDR3 length: 14 amino acids. CDR3 nucleotide sequence: TGTGCCAGCAGGCCTGGGGGCAGGAGCTACGAGCAGTACTTC. Translated, it gives CASRPGGRSYEQYF.

This clonotype was seen a few times. The V and J genes are TRBV5-5 and TRBJ1-5; the D is unclear. CDR3 length equals 14 residues. Between the trimmed V and J ends, which lost 5 bases and 4 bases, there was a span of 13 bases. Germline V CDR1 and CDR2: SGHKS, YYEKEE (reference sequence). CDR3 sequence: CASSRGGENQPQHF. The CDR3, as DNA: TGTGCCAGCAGTCGAGGTGGGGAAAATCAGCCCCAGCATTTT.